These T cell receptor beta chains were read from a single sample in a study of T cells in Graves' hyperthyroidism and ophthalmopathy. A single record per CDR3 protein comes from TCRdb applying MiXCR to the multiplex PCR reads. This sample has 300,000 or so distinct CDR3 sequences, with roughly 21% found just once. Sequenced: blood. All receptors come from a woman aged 45-65 years with Graves' hyperthyroidism. The CDR3 runs from the conserved cysteine through the conserved F or W. The D gene is left open where the match is weak. Clone size is stated in some rows and not others, as once, few, many or a class when expanded.

>TRBV6-1|TRBD1|TRBJ2-7|few
TGTGCCAGAGGGGACAGGGGCTACGAGCAGTACTTC
CARGDRGYEQYF
>TRBV6-2/TRBV6-3|TRBD2|TRBJ2-1|few
TGTGCCAGCGGCCTAGCGGGGTGGGATGAGCAGTTCTTC
CASGLAGWDEQFF
>TRBV11-2|-|TRBJ2-5|many
TGTGCCAGCAGCTCGACAGACAGCCTTGAGACCCAGTACTTC
CASSSTDSLETQYF
>TRBV7-2|-|TRBJ2-3|-
TGTGCCAGCAGCTTAGTAGGCTCACTTTCTAGCACAGATACGCAGTATTTT
CASSLVGSLSSTDTQYF
>TRBV6-1|-|TRBJ1-4|many
TGTGCCAGCGGTGGTCGGAGTTTCAATGAAAAACTGTTTTTT
CASGGRSFNEKLFF
>TRBV19|TRBD1|TRBJ2-7|many
TGTGCCAGTAGTGTCGGGACAGCCCAAGGCGAGCAGTACTTC
CASSVGTAQGEQYF
>TRBV12-3/TRBV12-4|TRBD1|TRBJ1-1|many
TGTGCCAGCGTGCGGGGACAGGGGGAAAGGAACACTGAAGCTTTCTTT
CASVRGQGERNTEAFF
>TRBV5-1|TRBD2|TRBJ2-5|few
TGCGCCAGCAGCACCCTGCGGGGGGCGGAAGAGACCCAGTACTTC
CASSTLRGAEETQYF
>TRBV5-4|-|TRBJ1-3|-
TGTGCCAGCAGCCTAGGGGGTACGGCTGGAAACACCATATATTTT
CASSLGGTAGNTIYF
>TRBV5-1|-|TRBJ1-3|few
TGCGCCAGCAGCACCACTTGGGGCTTGGCAAACACCATATATTTT
CASSTTWGLANTIYF
>TRBV18|TRBD1|TRBJ1-5|few
TGTGCCAGCTCCTCGGACAGGGGCAATAGCAATCAGCCCCAGCATTTT
CASSSDRGNSNQPQHF
>TRBV7-9|-|TRBJ1-3|few
TGTGCCAGCAATATAGCTGGAAACACCATATATTTT
CASNIAGNTIYF
>TRBV7-9|-|TRBJ2-2|-
TGTGCCAGCAGCTTCCGAGGGTCCAGGGGAAAATGGGACACCGGGGAGCTGTTTTTT
CASSFRGSRGKWDTGELFF
>TRBV20-1|-|TRBJ2-6|-
TGCAGTGCTAAAGGGAGTCCCGACTCTGGGGCCAACGTCCTGACTTTC
CSAKGSPDSGANVLTF
>TRBV6-1|-|TRBJ2-2|-
TGTGCCAGCAGGCGACAGGTCGCCGGGGAGCTGTTTTTT
CASRRQVAGELFF
>TRBV18|-|TRBJ1-3|many
TGTGCCAGCTCACCTCCAGGGGGAAACACCATATATTTT
CASSPPGGNTIYF